Each of the 17 T cell receptor beta chains below was sequenced from the same sample in a study of regulatory T cells in long-lasting Graves disease. Researchers made TCR beta libraries by using iRepertoire HTBI primers and running Arm-PCR on CDR3 regions. MiXCR was run by TCRdb on the multiplex PCR reads, yielding one entry per CDR3 protein. The sample carries approximately 540,000 distinct CDR3 sequences, 12% recorded once. The time point denotes: newly diagnosed GD, antithyroid drugs for less than 3 months. From PBMCs, RNA was extracted and then used to make the TCR library. These data are also associated with another study on T cells in Graves' hyperthyroidism and ophthalmopathy.

Sequenced here: peripheral blood mononuclear cells (PBMCs), sampled at new diagnosis, from a patient treated with antithyroid drugs. The receptors derive from a woman in her twenties or thirties with Graves disease.

This clonotype was observed at least ten times. V usage is TRBV6-2 or TRBV6-3 and J usage is TRBJ2-1, with TRBD1 matching 9 bases. This CDR3 contains 16 residues. The germline gives CDR1 MNHEY, CDR2 SVGEGT. Germline trimming cut 4 bases from V and 9 bases from J; bases unmatched to any gene: 13. CDR3 sequence: CASSSAPPGQGGEQFF. As DNA, the CDR3 is TGTGCCAGCAGTTCTGCCCCCCCGGGACAGGGCGGTGAGCAGTTCTTC.

The rearrangement uses TRBV7-9 and TRBJ2-1; D not certain. Gene TRBJ2-5 matches the end of the DNA better, so the J call may be wrong. Germline-derived CDR1 and CDR2 are SEHNR and FQNEAQ (reference sequence). The CDR3 contains 14 residues. Here the CDR3 reads CASSLTLSKETQYF. The CDR3 DNA is TGTGCCAGCAGCTTGACACTGTCCAAAGAGACCCAGTACTTC.

This clonotype was recorded a few times. This rearrangement joins TRBV10-1 to TRBJ1-1, with D hard to call. Trimming removed 4 bases from V and 5 bases from J, with 14 bases in between. Germline CDR1 and CDR2: WNHNN and SYGVQD (reference sequence). The CDR3 is made up of 14 amino acids. In DNA form, the CDR3 reads TGCGCCAGCAGTGCGTCCGGGTCGTGGACTGAAGCTTTCTTT. Translated, it gives CASSASGSWTEAFF.

This clonotype was detected many times. This chain joins TRBV6-2 or TRBV6-3 and TRBJ2-5; TRBD1 aligns across 7 bases. The J call may be mistaken, given a closer DNA end match to TRBJ2-1. The CDR3 is made up of 16 amino acids. In germline, CDR1 is MNHEY, CDR2 SVGEGT. The CDR3 is CASSYSKRGRINEQFF. The CDR3 DNA reads as TGTGCCAGCAGTTACTCGAAAAGGGGGCGCATTAATGAGCAGTTCTTC.

In DNA form, the CDR3 reads TGTGCCAGCAGCGTACGGCCAACTAATGAAAAACTGTTTTTT. Translating it yields CASSVRPTNEKLFF. This chain joins TRBV9 and TRBJ1-4; D not resolved. The length of the CDR3 is 14 residues. V shed 1 base and J shed 0 bases, with 4 bases lying between them. Germline values: CDR1 SGDLS, CDR2 YYNGEE.

This clonotype was recorded at least ten times. V is TRBV2 and J is TRBJ2-4; D uncertain. Germline values: CDR1 SNHLY, CDR2 FYNNEI. The CDR3 length is 13 residues. Trimming removed 1 base at V and 7 bases at J, with 8 bases between. The CDR3 reads CASSEVWGNIQYF. CDR3 nucleotides: TGTGCCAGCAGTGAAGTCTGGGGTAACATTCAGTACTTC.

This clonotype was detected only once. The V gene is TRBV7-9, the J gene TRBJ1-1; D uncertain. Trimming removed 4 bases from V and 0 bases from J, with 15 bases in between. Germline CDR1 reads SEHNR; CDR2 reads FQNEAQ (reference sequence). The CDR3 sequence is 16 residues long. CDR3 bases: TGTGCCAGCAGCTCACCACAGATTCTTCTGAACACTGAAGCTTTCTTT. Translation: CASSSPQILLNTEAFF.

This clonotype was detected only a few times. The J gene is TRBJ1-5, the V gene TRBV6-2 or TRBV6-3; possible D gene TRBD1, 5 bases. CDR1 and CDR2 (germline): MNHEY, SVGEGT. V was clipped by 2 bases and J by 2 bases, with 13 bases between them. The CDR3 is made up of 16 amino acids. CDR3: CASSYGGGVGNQPQHF. DNA for the CDR3: TGTGCCAGCAGTTACGGGGGGGGGGTTGGCAATCAGCCCCAGCATTTT.

This clonotype was observed a handful of times. Possible read error: a much larger clone is one base away. The chain combines TRBV9 with TRBJ1-6; no reliable D call. CDR3 length: 16 residues. V gave up 3 bases and J gave up 0 bases, with 10 bases separating them. The germline V gene has CDR1 SGDLS and CDR2 YYNGEE. The CDR3 reads CASSAGRSSYNSPLHF. CDR3 coding DNA: TGTGCCAGCAGCGCGGGCAGGAGCTCCTATAATTCACCCCTCCACTTT.

This clonotype was observed many times. Relative to the germline gene, one junction end is altered; a read error may explain this. The chain couples TRBV5-6 to TRBJ2-3; 13 nucleotides match TRBD2. The germline V gene has CDR1 SGHDT and CDR2 YYEEEE. This CDR3 contains 16 residues. The DNA of the CDR3 is TGCGCCAGCAGCTTGGGACTAGCGGGGCGCACAGATACGCAGTATTTT. Amino acid sequence: CASSLGLAGRTDTQYF. The full variable domain, in which reference TRBV5-6 and TRBJ2-3 provide the parts outside the CDR3, is DAGVTQSPTHLIKTRGQQVTLRCSPKSGHDTVSWYQQALGQGPQFIFQYYEEEERQRGNFPDRFSGHQFPNYSSELNVNALLLGDSALYLCASSLGLAGRTDTQYFGPGTRLTVL.

This clonotype was recorded a few times. V usage is TRBV6-1 and J usage is TRBJ2-2; D is possibly TRBD2 (6 bases). CDR1 and CDR2 (germline): MNHNS, SASEGT. This CDR3 comprises 15 residues. With 7 bases removed from V and 2 bases from J, the gap between germline ends came to 14 bases. CDR3 region: CASTPRGSNTGELFF. The DNA for the CDR3 is TGTGCCAGCACCCCCCGGGGGTCTAACACCGGGGAGCTGTTTTTT.

This chain links TRBV19 with TRBJ2-1; no clear D gene. Germline loops: CDR1 LNHDA, CDR2 SQIVND (reference sequence). This CDR3 comprises 16 residues. V lost 3 bases, J lost 7 bases, and 19 bases lay in between. The CDR3 nucleotides read TGTGCCAGTAGTATTTTCCCTAGAGTTTCGAGGAATGAGCAGTTCTTC. Translated, it gives CASSIFPRVSRNEQFF. The full variable domain, completed using reference TRBV19 and TRBJ2-1, is DGGITQSPKYLFRKEGQNVTLSCEQNLNHDAMYWYRQDPGQGLRLIYYSQIVNDFQKGDIAEGYSVSREKKESFPLTVTSAQKNPTAFYLCASSIFPRVSRNEQFFGPGTRLTVL.

There are many counts of this clonotype. The chain couples TRBV20-1 to TRBJ1-1; D possibly corresponds to TRBD1 (5 bases). This CDR3 is built from 15 residues. CDR1 DFQATT and CDR2 SNEGSKA come from the germline V gene (reference sequence). Trimming stripped 0 bases from V and 4 bases from J, with 15 bases between. The CDR3 region is CSARDRRGLSTEAFF. DNA for the CDR3: TGCAGTGCTAGAGATCGGAGGGGCTTAAGCACTGAAGCTTTCTTT.

The table lists this clonotype with many counts. V gene TRBV20-1 combines with J gene TRBJ1-1; D unresolved. Germline V gene lookup returns CDR1 DFQATT and CDR2 SNEGSKA (reference sequence). This CDR3 contains 12 residues. Between the trimmed V and J ends, which lost 6 bases and 4 bases, there was a span of 12 bases. Here the CDR3 DNA reads TGCAGTGCGCCCGAGTTATCCACTGAAGCTTTCTTT. This translates into CSAPELSTEAFF.

J is TRBJ2-2 and V is TRBV25-1; 9 bases align to TRBD2. V lost 0 bases, J lost 4 bases, and 0 bases stayed unmatched. Germline CDR1 is MGHDK and CDR2 is SYGVNS. This CDR3 is 15 amino acids long. The CDR3 region is CASSEYSGSTGELFF. CDR3 DNA: TGTGCCAGCAGTGAATATAGCGGGAGCACCGGGGAGCTGTTTTTT.

The J gene is TRBJ2-1, the V gene TRBV6-2 or TRBV6-3, with TRBD2 as a possible D gene (5 bases). V was cut by 10 bases and J by 7 bases, with 8 bases left in between. The CDR3 is 10 residues long. From germline, CDR1 is MNHEY and CDR2 SVGEGT. The CDR3 is CATGWNEQFF. The CDR3 DNA reads TGTGCCACGGGGTGGAATGAGCAGTTCTTC.

This clonotype has ten or more counts. The genes are TRBV2 and TRBJ1-1; tentatively, D is TRBD1 (5 bases). Germline V gives CDR1 SNHLY, CDR2 FYNNEI. This CDR3 is 14 amino acids long. The V and J ends lost 4 bases and 4 bases respectively, with 13 bases between them. The CDR3 sequence: CASSADRGATEAFF. CDR3 DNA: TGTGCCAGCAGTGCTGACAGAGGAGCCACTGAAGCTTTCTTT.